Sequencing of this T cell receptor (beta chain) was carried out in a study of cytotoxic CD8 clonotypes in ibrutinib-treated CLL. The study's findings and limits: While tracking circulating CD8+ T-cell counts, baseline clonality exceeded that of age-matched healthy donors. Timing of sampling differed between sustained-remission and progressing patients. Clonality went up at the time of ibrutinib response, stayed stable in sustained remission, and later dropped back toward its baseline level at progression. Public clonotypes, found uncommonly, either contracted or stayed stable on treatment.

As for this clone: Its antigen is as yet unknown.

V shed 0 bases and J shed 3 bases, with 5 bases lying between them. Per germline, CDR1 KGHSH and CDR2 LQKENI. This CDR3 has 13 residues. Only in-frame clones appear in the TCRdb table, and some are missing; sequencing was by immunoSEQ multiplex PCR. The profile shows 95,000 to 100,000 clones, approximately 80% of them singletons. The sample here was PBMCs, taken after 12 months of ibrutinib treatment. This TCR derives from a human donor with chronic lymphocytic leukemia. This sequence joins TRBV18 and TRBJ2-5; no clear D gene. Here the CDR3 reads CASSPPSKETQYF. CDR3 bases: TGTGCCAGCTCACCACCGTCCAAAGAGACCCAGTACTTC.